Listed here are 4 T cell receptor beta chains from one sample, sequenced in a study of metastatic and nonmetastatic thyroid tumors. TCRdb reprocessed the PCR reads using MiXCR. The sample has 85,000 to 95,000 clones, 15% seen once; the top ten hold 3.6%. Among the patients, none had received any treatment before thyroid surgery. The sample comprised blood. All receptors derive from a female donor with papillary thyroid cancer or a benign thyroid nodule (not recorded which). Some clones in this sample may be carry-over from other donors' samples.

This clone has only a few counts. A read error may be the cause here, since a much bigger clone is one base away. This chain links TRBV5-8 with TRBJ1-2; D remains ambiguous. The CDR3 is 9 residues long. From germline, CDR1 is SGHTS and CDR2 YDEGEE. Trimming shortened V by 1 base and J by 14 bases, and 6 bases separated the two germline ends. CDR3 region: CASSLLDTF. CDR3 DNA: TGTGCCAGCAGCTTGTTGGATACCTTC. Filled out from reference TRBV5-8 and TRBJ1-2, the complete variable domain reads EAGVTQSPTHLIKTRGQQATLRCSPISGHTSVYWYQQALGLGLQFLLWYDEGEERNRGNFPPRFSGRQFPNYSSELNVNALELEDSALYLCASSLLDTFGSGTRLTVV.

To note about this clone: The junction departs from germline at one end; a sequencing error may be responsible. V gene TRBV28 combines with J gene TRBJ2-3, with D possibly being TRBD1 (6 bases). The CDR3 loop spans 14 amino acids. Germline V CDR1 and CDR2: MDHEN, SYDVKM. The CDR3 reads CASRSWGPTYTQYF. CDR3 nucleotides: TGTGCCAGCAGATCGTGGGGGCCCACATATACGCAGTATTTT. Full variable domain (missing parts from reference TRBV28 and TRBJ2-3): DVKVTQSSRYLVKRTGEKVFLECVQDMDHENMFWYRQDPGLGLRLIYFSYDVKMKEKGDIPEGYSVSREKKERFSLILESASTNQTSMYLCASRSWGPTYTQYFGPGTRLTVL.

The rearrangement joins TRBV30 to TRBJ1-2, with D possibly being TRBD1 (6 bases). The CDR3 sequence is 13 residues long. Germline loops: CDR1 GTSNPN, CDR2 SVGIG (reference sequence). Trimming pared 3 bases from V and 4 bases from J, leaving 12 bases between. The CDR3 reads CAWRQDSRYGYTF. CDR3 DNA sequence: TGTGCCTGGAGGCAGGACAGCCGCTATGGCTACACCTTC.

This clone was detected ten times or more. The chain recombines TRBV6-2 or TRBV6-3 with TRBJ1-5; D is unclear. CDR1 and CDR2 from the germline V gene are MNHEY and SVGEGT. The length of the CDR3 is 14 residues. Trimming cost V 6 bases and J 0 bases, with 9 bases left between them. This chain's CDR3 is CASRQETSNQPQHF. The DNA of the CDR3 is TGTGCCAGCAGGCAGGAAACTAGCAATCAGCCCCAGCATTTT.